These 8 T cell receptor beta chains came from one sample sequenced in a study of control samples from healthy donors and cancer patients. Assay: immunoSEQ multiplex PCR; the TCRdb copy retains only in-frame clones and omits some. The table lists some 11,000 clones, 94% of them singletons. The sample comprised PBMCs. The source of these receptors is a man aged 70-80 years with head and neck cancer.

This sequence joins TRBV18 and TRBJ2-1, with 11 bases fitting TRBD2. The CDR3 is 18 amino acids. The ends lost 4 bases at V and 10 bases at J; junction bases unmatched: 18. Per germline, CDR1 KGHSH and CDR2 LQKENI. The CDR3 region has the DNA TGTGCCAGCTCACTCTTACGCGGGGATACTAGCGGGGGAGGCGAGCAGTTCTTC. Translation: CASSLLRGDTSGGGEQFF.

CDR3 loop: CAGRQESTDTQYF. As DNA, the CDR3 is TGTGCCGGCCGACAGGAGAGCACAGATACGCAGTATTTT. This chain uses TRBV7-9 with TRBJ2-3, with D perhaps matching TRBD1 (6 bases). The CDR3 loop spans 13 amino acids. The germline CDR1 and CDR2 sequences are SEHNR and FQNEAQ (reference sequence). V was clipped by 11 bases and J by 0 bases, with 12 bases between them.

This CDR3 reads CASSFEGAGDTQYF. Here the CDR3 DNA reads TGTGCCAGCAGTTTTGAGGGGGCTGGAGATACGCAGTATTTT. The chain is built from TRBV28 and TRBJ2-3; 7 nucleotides line up with TRBD1. Per germline, CDR1 MDHEN and CDR2 SYDVKM. After removal of 3 bases from V and 5 bases from J, the junction contained 5 bases not matched to a gene. There are 14 residues in the CDR3. The full variable domain, its missing parts supplied by reference TRBV28 and TRBJ2-3, is DVKVTQSSRYLVKRTGEKVFLECVQDMDHENMFWYRQDPGLGLRLIYFSYDVKMKEKGDIPEGYSVSREKKERFSLILESASTNQTSMYLCASSFEGAGDTQYFGPGTRLTVL.

The chain recombines TRBV2 with TRBJ1-2, with a tentative D call TRBD1 (5 bases). CDR3 size: 16 residues. Trimming cost V 4 bases and J 3 bases, with 18 bases left between them. CDR1 is SNHLY and CDR2 is FYNNEI in the germline V gene. As DNA, the CDR3 is TGTGCCAGCAGTGGATCGGGGGGGATCGTGTACTATGGCTACACCTTC. It codes for CASSGSGGIVYYGYTF.

The V call is TRBV3-1 (or the pseudogene TRBV3-2), the J call TRBJ2-4, with D perhaps matching TRBD1 (5 bases). The V gene lost 1 base and the J gene lost 0 bases, with 7 bases spanning the gap. The length of the CDR3 is 15 residues. The germline CDR1 and CDR2 sequences are LGHDT and YNNKEL (reference sequence). The CDR3: CASSQVGVAKNIQYF. The CDR3 nucleotides are TGTGCCAGCAGCCAAGTAGGGGTAGCCAAAAACATTCAGTACTTC.

The gene calls are TRBV29-1 and TRBJ2-1; TRBD2 is a possible D gene (6 bases). Germline values: CDR1 SQVTM, CDR2 ANQGSEA. V shed 3 bases and J shed 5 bases, with 11 bases lying between them. The CDR3 length is 13 residues. The CDR3 sequence: CSVDGGENNEQFF. DNA of the CDR3: TGCAGCGTTGATGGCGGGGAAAACAATGAGCAGTTCTTC.

J is TRBJ2-3 and V is TRBV28, with D hard to call. Trimming removed 3 bases from V and 6 bases from J, with 4 bases in between. The V gene's germline CDR1 is MDHEN and CDR2 SYDVKM. The length of the CDR3 is 11 residues. The CDR3 DNA is TGTGCCAGCAGTTTCGCCGATACGCAGTATTTT. Protein product: CASSFADTQYF.

The chain has TRBV6-5 and TRBJ1-5; no firm D call. The germline V gene has CDR1 MNHEY and CDR2 SVGAGI. The germline V and J ends were trimmed by 7 bases and 3 bases, with 10 bases remaining between them. The CDR3 is 13 residues long. The CDR3 protein is CASIGGFNQPQHF. Here the CDR3 DNA reads TGTGCCAGCATAGGAGGGTTCAATCAGCCCCAGCATTTT.